One sample yielded the 29 T cell receptor beta chains listed below, sequenced in a study of blood T cell repertoires in COVID-19. Sequencing used immunoSEQ multiplex PCR; TCRdb keeps in-frame clones, though not all of them. The profile covers approximately 300,000 clones, with 80% to 90% appearing a single time and under 11% taken by the ten largest. Sequenced sample: PBMCs or T cells enriched from blood (not recorded which). The receptors stem from a woman in her late teens or twenties who had recovered from COVID-19.

The chain combines TRBV9 with TRBJ2-7; 8 positions agree with TRBD1. CDR3 size: 16 residues. In germline, CDR1 is SGDLS, CDR2 YYNGEE. J lost 3 bases, V lost 0 bases, and 8 bases had no gene match. In DNA form, the CDR3 reads TGTGCCAGCAGCGTAGGGGGGACAGGTGCCCTCTACGAGCAGTACTTC. It translates to CASSVGGTGALYEQYF. Complete variable domain (other parts from reference TRBV9 and TRBJ2-7): DSGVTQTPKHLITATGQRVTLRCSPRSGDLSVYWYQQSLDQGLQFLIQYYNGEERAKGNILERFSAQQFPDLHSELNLSSLELGDSALYFCASSVGGTGALYEQYFGPGTRLTVT.

The genes are TRBV19 and TRBJ1-1; possible D gene TRBD1, 6 bases. The CDR3 totals 14 residues. Trimming removed 7 bases from V and 0 bases from J, with 12 bases in between. Germline V gene data show CDR1 as LNHDA and CDR2 as SQIVND (reference sequence). This chain's CDR3 is CASTPTGLNTEAFF. The CDR3 DNA is TGTGCCAGTACCCCGACAGGACTGAACACTGAAGCTTTCTTT.

The chain employs TRBV21-1 and TRBJ2-1; the table assigns TRBD1, which was not confirmed against the DNA. TRBV21-1 is listed as a pseudogene. This CDR3 has 16 amino acids. CDR3 residues: CASIPEGTLPVNEQFF. The CDR3 DNA reads TGTGCCAGCATCCCTGAGGGGACACTTCCGGTGAATGAGCAGTTCTTC.

The table lists this clone with a count of one. This specimen includes other DNA sequences encoding the same CDR3. The V gene is TRBV18, the J gene TRBJ2-2, with a tentative D call TRBD2 (5 bases). V lost 1 base and J lost 1, with 10 bases in between. The germline gives CDR1 KGHSH, CDR2 LQKENI. The CDR3 is made up of 16 amino acids. The CDR3 sequence: CASSPRTGRNTGELFF. In DNA form, the CDR3 reads TGTGCCAGCTCACCACGGACGGGGAGGAACACCGGGGAGCTGTTTTTT.

The chain employs TRBV11-2 and TRBJ2-7; 7 bases are a match to TRBD2. The CDR3 is 16 amino acids. CDR1 is SGHAT, CDR2 FQNNGV, per germline. Trimming removed 5 bases from V and 5 bases from J; junction bases left unmatched: 15. The CDR3, as DNA: TGTGCCAGCAGCGCCTACCGTTGGGGAGGGGCCCACGAGCAGTACTTC. The encoded protein is CASSAYRWGGAHEQYF. The full variable domain, completed using reference TRBV11-2 and TRBJ2-7, is EAGVAQSPRYKIIEKRQSVAFWCNPISGHATLYWYQQILGQGPKLLIQFQNNGVVDDSQLPKDRFSAERLKGVDSTLKIQPAKLEDSAVYLCASSAYRWGGAHEQYFGPGTRLTVT.

This chain uses TRBV10-2 with TRBJ2-1; tentatively, D is TRBD1 (6 bases). The CDR3 spans 15 residues. Trimming removed 5 bases from V and 3 bases from J, with 14 bases in between. Germline CDR1 reads WSHSY; CDR2 reads SAAADI. CDR3 coding DNA: TGCGCCAGCAGTCCCGGGACACCCAACTACAATGAGCAGTTCTTC. This encodes CASSPGTPNYNEQFF.

This clone has just one count. As DNA, the CDR3 is TGTGCCAGCAGTTTGATGGGGGCATCTGGAAACACCATATATTTT. Translating it yields CASSLMGASGNTIYF. V and J are TRBV28 and TRBJ1-3; D might be TRBD1 (6 bases). The germline gives CDR1 MDHEN, CDR2 SYDVKM. The CDR3 covers 15 residues. Trimming took off 3 bases at V and 1 base at J, with 10 bases between the two ends.

The J gene is TRBJ1-1, the V gene TRBV14; 8 bases align to TRBD1. Germline V CDR1 and CDR2: SGHDN, FVKESK. V lost 0 bases and J lost 10; bases outside the gene matches: 13. The CDR3 loop spans 16 amino acids. In nucleotides, the CDR3 is TGTGCCAGCAGCCAAGATGTCAGCCAGGGGGCACTCAGAGCTTTCTTT. This codes for CASSQDVSQGALRAFF.

This chain joins TRBV6-2 or TRBV6-3 and TRBJ2-3; TRBD2 agrees at 11 bases. Germline V CDR1 and CDR2: MNHEY, SVGEGT. Trimming removed 1 base from V and 10 bases from J; junction bases left unmatched: 10. The CDR3 runs to 16 residues. The CDR3 spells CASSYLAGGLSQAQYF. In DNA form, the CDR3 reads TGTGCCAGCAGTTACTTAGCGGGGGGGCTTTCACAGGCGCAGTATTTT.

Only a few counts were recorded for this clone. This chain joins TRBV27 and TRBJ2-1; 8 bases are a match to TRBD1. CDR1 and CDR2 (germline): MNHEY, SMNVEV (reference sequence). With 2 bases clipped from V and 7 bases from J, the junction kept 7 bases outside the gene matches. The CDR3 is 15 amino acids. The CDR3 region is CASSLRQGAGNEQFF. Written as DNA, the CDR3 is TGTGCCAGCAGTTTAAGGCAGGGGGCTGGAAATGAGCAGTTCTTC.

Only a few counts were recorded for this clone. The rearrangement links TRBV30 to TRBJ1-2; perhaps TRBD1 as D (5 bases). V lost 0 bases and J 5 bases, leaving 10 bases between the germline ends. Germline values: CDR1 GTSNPN, CDR2 SVGIG (reference sequence). CDR3 length: 13 amino acids. CDR3 nucleotides: TGTGCCTGGAGTGTGACAGTTCTTTATGGCTACACCTTC. The encoded protein is CAWSVTVLYGYTF.

This chain connects TRBV28 to TRBJ1-5; weak D call: TRBD1 (6 bases). The CDR3 is made up of 14 amino acids. Germline V gene data show CDR1 as MDHEN and CDR2 as SYDVKM. V lost 5 bases to trimming and J lost 3 bases, with 11 bases between them. Here the CDR3 DNA reads TGTGCCAGCAGTAACGGACAGTTCAATCAGCCCCAGCATTTT. Its translation is CASSNGQFNQPQHF.

The V and J genes are TRBV4-1 and TRBJ1-1; no clear D gene. Germline V gene data show CDR1 as MGHRA and CDR2 as YSYEKL. Trimming shortened V by 4 bases and J by 1 base, and 13 bases separated the two germline ends. This CDR3 has 15 residues. The CDR3 DNA sequence: TGCGCCAGCAGCCTACTCGAGGGTGGGAACACTGAAGCTTTCTTT. Translating it yields CASSLLEGGNTEAFF.

The V call is TRBV6-5, the J call TRBJ1-6; D may be TRBD1 (6 bases). The germline V gene encodes CDR1 MNHEY and CDR2 SVGAGI. The CDR3 is 16 residues long. V lost 2 bases and J lost 0, with 8 bases in between. In DNA, the CDR3 is TGTGCCAGCAGTTACACAGGGAGCTCCTATAATTCACCCCTCCACTTT. Protein product: CASSYTGSSYNSPLHF.

This clone was picked up a small number of times. This chain links TRBV5-1 with TRBJ2-6; tentatively, D is TRBD1 (6 bases). From germline, CDR1 is SGHRS and CDR2 YFSETQ. CDR3 length: 18 residues. Trimming pared 4 bases from V and 2 bases from J, leaving 19 bases between. CDR3 residues: CASSHSRGSPTGANVLTF. The DNA of the CDR3 is TGCGCCAGCAGCCACTCCAGGGGCAGCCCTACTGGGGCCAACGTCCTGACTTTC.

The chain uses TRBV28 and TRBJ1-1; 11 nucleotides line up with TRBD1. The CDR3 is 18 amino acids. V lost 5 bases, J lost 3 bases, and 14 bases stayed unmatched. The germline CDR1 and CDR2 sequences are MDHEN and SYDVKM. This CDR3 reads CASSLYPGQGATDTEAFF. The CDR3, as DNA: TGTGCCAGCAGTCTTTACCCCGGACAGGGGGCAACGGACACTGAAGCTTTCTTT.

The gene calls are TRBV12-3 or TRBV12-4 and TRBJ1-1; no definite D call. This CDR3 spans 13 amino acids. Trimming stripped 7 bases from V and 1 base from J, with 10 bases between. CDR3 nucleotide sequence: TGTGCCAGCACCTCGGAGGGGAACACTGAAGCTTTCTTT. This gives the protein CASTSEGNTEAFF.

This sequence joins TRBV2 and TRBJ2-7, with 13 nucleotides matching TRBD2. The CDR3 is 15 amino acids. Germline V gives CDR1 SNHLY, CDR2 FYNNEI. Trimming cost V 8 bases and J 1 base; bases outside gene matches: 5. The CDR3 sequence: CASSGLAGTSYEQYF. CDR3 nucleotide sequence: TGTGCCAGCTCGGGACTAGCGGGGACGTCCTACGAGCAGTACTTC.

This rearrangement joins TRBV7-8 to TRBJ2-2; TRBD2 agrees at 8 bases. Germline trimming cut 0 bases from V and 4 bases from J; bases unmatched to any gene: 1. The CDR3 has 15 residues. Germline assignment: CDR1 SGHVS and CDR2 FQNEAQ. CDR3 protein: CASSLAGGATGELFF. The CDR3 DNA is TGTGCCAGCAGCTTAGCCGGGGGGGCCACCGGGGAGCTGTTTTTT.

This clone occurred many times. The chain links TRBV27 to TRBJ1-2, with D uncertain. Germline CDR1 and CDR2: MNHEY and SMNVEV (reference sequence). The CDR3 has 10 residues. The germline V and J ends were trimmed by 10 bases and 7 bases, with 10 bases remaining between them. CDR3 coding DNA: TGTGCCACCAACTATGGTGGCTACACCTTC. It yields the protein CATNYGGYTF.

The V and J genes are TRBV6-1 and TRBJ2-6; D may be TRBD1 (6 bases). Germline CDR1 is MNHNS and CDR2 is SASEGT. The CDR3 is 17 amino acids. V was shortened by 1 base and J by 0 bases, with 10 bases between the two germline ends. CDR3 sequence: CASSEGQVNSGANVLTF. The CDR3 nucleotides are TGTGCCAGCAGTGAAGGACAGGTGAACTCTGGGGCCAACGTCCTGACTTTC.

This clone was seen once. The chain carries TRBV3-1 (or the pseudogene TRBV3-2) and TRBJ2-5; 13 bases fit TRBD2. V gave up 4 bases and J gave up 0 bases; unmatched junction bases: 2. Germline loops: CDR1 LGHDT, CDR2 YNNKEL (reference sequence). The CDR3 loop spans 16 amino acids. The CDR3 DNA follows: TGTGCCAGCAGCCCGGGACTAGCGGGGAACCAAGAGACCCAGTACTTC. This codes for CASSPGLAGNQETQYF.

This clone showed up just a few times. This sequence joins TRBV9 and TRBJ1-5; D unclear. Germline CDR1 SGDLS, CDR2 YYNGEE. Trimming removed 3 bases at V and 5 bases at J, with 9 bases between. CDR3 length: 13 amino acids. The CDR3 DNA sequence: TGTGCCAGCAGCGCCGTAGCGGATCAGCCCCAGCATTTT. This gives the protein CASSAVADQPQHF.

This chain uses TRBV2 with TRBJ1-4; tentative D call: TRBD1 (5 bases). The CDR3 has 13 amino acids. Trimming shortened V by 7 bases and J by 6 bases, and 12 bases separated the two germline ends. Germline lookup yields CDR1 SNHLY and CDR2 FYNNEI. CDR3 region: CASMARGDEKLFF. In DNA, the CDR3 is TGTGCCAGCATGGCACGGGGGGATGAAAAACTGTTTTTT. The full variable domain, rest sourced from reference TRBV2 and TRBJ1-4, is EPEVTQTPSHQVTQMGQEVILRCVPISNHLYFYWYRQILGQKVEFLVSFYNNEISEKSEIFDDQFSVERPDGSNFTLKIRSTKLEDSAMYFCASMARGDEKLFFGSGTQLSVL.

The chain uses TRBV11-2 and TRBJ2-7; 13 bases agree with TRBD2. J gave up 3 bases and V 3 bases, and 2 bases lay outside the gene matches. Germline CDR1 and CDR2: SGHAT and FQNNGV. The length of the CDR3 is 15 residues. CDR3 sequence reads: CASSLGLAGSYEQYF. The CDR3 DNA reads as TGTGCCAGCAGCTTGGGACTAGCGGGAAGCTACGAGCAGTACTTC. The variable domain in full, with the rest retrieved from reference TRBV11-2 and TRBJ2-7, is EAGVAQSPRYKIIEKRQSVAFWCNPISGHATLYWYQQILGQGPKLLIQFQNNGVVDDSQLPKDRFSAERLKGVDSTLKIQPAKLEDSAVYLCASSLGLAGSYEQYFGPGTRLTVT.

The genes are TRBV13 and TRBJ1-3; D is undetermined. V was cut by 1 base and J by 9 bases, with 13 bases left in between. This CDR3 is 14 amino acids long. Germline lookup yields CDR1 PRHDT and CDR2 FYEKMQ (reference sequence). The CDR3 DNA reads TGTGCCAGCAGCTTAGCGGGGAACCGCGGCACCATATATTTT. Protein sequence: CASSLAGNRGTIYF.

The chain uses TRBV3-1 (or the pseudogene TRBV3-2) and TRBJ1-2; the match to TRBD1 covers 9 bases. The CDR3 has 17 amino acids. Germline V CDR1 and CDR2: LGHDT, YNNKEL (reference sequence). Trimming took 0 bases from V and 5 from J; bases not matched to a gene: 10. CDR3 protein: CASSQDGGTGIVYGYTF. For the CDR3, the DNA is TGTGCCAGCAGCCAAGATGGGGGGACAGGGATTGTGTATGGCTACACCTTC.

The chain employs TRBV5-8 and TRBJ2-1; 10 nucleotides line up with TRBD2. Per germline, CDR1 SGHTS and CDR2 YDEGEE. Trimming cost V 4 bases and J 0 bases; bases outside gene matches: 16. CDR3 size: 20 residues. CDR3 sequence (DNA): TGTGCCAGCAGCCCCACTAGCGGGGTCCTATTTTTTAGCTCCTACAATGAGCAGTTCTTC. The encoded protein is CASSPTSGVLFFSSYNEQFF.

The V gene is TRBV30, the J gene TRBJ1-5; possibly TRBD1 for D (5 bases). The CDR3 spans 14 residues. The V and J ends lost 0 bases and 4 bases respectively, with 10 bases between them. Germline V gene lookup returns CDR1 GTSNPN and CDR2 SVGIG (reference sequence). CDR3 protein: CAWSVLGGNQPQHF. The CDR3 bases are TGTGCCTGGAGTGTACTGGGGGGTAATCAGCCCCAGCATTTT.